These 17 T cell receptor beta chains came from one sample sequenced in a study of T cell clonality in common variable immunodeficiency. Study conclusions and caveats: Reportedly, TCR beta sequences from common variable immunodeficiency showed fewer deletions and N-nucleotide insertions.

The assay was immunoSEQ multiplex PCR, and TCRdb's table has in-frame clones only and misses some. The sample gives over 15,000 clones, none seen only once, and the top ten clones hold around 6.3%. Their recognized antigens are unknown. Sequencing used peripheral blood mononuclear cells. The receptor source for this set is a human donor with common variable immunodeficiency.

This clone showed up just a few times. The read stops 3 residues short of the end of the CDR3; the missing end is completed from the germline J gene. The V and J genes are TRBV6-1 and TRBJ1-1, with 10 bases fitting TRBD1. The V segment lost 4 bases and the J segment 1 base; nucleotides outside the gene matches: 3. Germline V gene data show CDR1 as MNHNS and CDR2 as SASEGT. The CDR3 spans 15 residues. CDR3 DNA (partial): TGTGCCAGCAGTGGACAGGGGGCGTCGAACACTGAA. Residues: CASSGQGASNTE. The CDR3 as a whole reads CASSGQGASNTEAFF.

Many counts were recorded for this clone. Read data end 3 residues before the CDR3 end; the end is taken from the germline J gene. This sequence joins TRBV20-1 and TRBJ2-3; 9 nucleotides match TRBD2. The CDR3 covers 14 residues. Losses at the gene ends were 5 bases for V and 4 bases for J; bases not matched to a gene: 7. The germline gives CDR1 DFQATT, CDR2 SNEGSKA (reference sequence). The DNA read from the CDR3 is TGCAGTGCTCCTTACGGGACTAGCCCAGATACG. It is translated as CSAPYGTSPDT. In full, the CDR3 reads CSAPYGTSPDTQYF.

As concerns this clone: The read finishes 3 residues shy of the CDR3 end, and the germline J gene is used to complete it. At the DNA level, this CDR3 is encoded by other sequences in the same sample as well. The V gene is TRBV7-9, the J gene TRBJ1-3; D gene uncertain. Germline CDR1 is SEHNR and CDR2 is FQNEAQ (reference sequence). V lost 5 bases and J lost 7, with 9 bases in between. This CDR3 is built from 12 residues. The covered CDR3 bases are TGTGCCAGCAGCCTATCGGGGAACACC. Translating gives CASSLSGNT. The entire CDR3 is CASSLSGNTIYF.

The table lists this clone with a few counts. CDR3 DNA (partial): TGTGCCAGCAGCTTCGACGGAGGGCAGCCC. It specifies CASSFDGGQP. The whole CDR3 protein reads CASSFDGGQPQHF. The chain combines TRBV7-3 with TRBJ1-5, with no clear D. The read finishes 3 residues shy of the CDR3 end, and the germline J gene is used to complete it. The CDR3 consists of 13 residues. V gave up 3 bases and J gave up 7 bases, with 10 bases separating them. The germline gives CDR1 SGHTA, CDR2 FQGTGA.

This clone was observed a few times. The CDR3 end is not reached by the read, which stops 3 residues before it; the germline J gene fills it in. The chain couples TRBV6-2 or TRBV6-3 to TRBJ1-5; D is perhaps TRBD1 (5 bases). This CDR3 is built from 14 residues. V dropped 6 bases and J dropped 5 bases, with 14 bases sitting between them. Germline-derived CDR1 and CDR2 are MNHEY and SVGEGT. The CDR3: CASSPDNDYQPQHF. The sequenced part of the CDR3 DNA is TGTGCCAGCAGCCCGGACAACGATTATCAGCCC.

This clone was seen only a few times. The observed sequence ends 3 residues before the CDR3 terminus, with the missing tail filled in from the germline J gene. This sequence joins TRBV19 and TRBJ1-5; no clear D. The CDR3 has 11 amino acids. V was shortened by 5 bases and J by 9 bases, with 8 bases between the two germline ends. CDR1 is LNHDA, CDR2 SQIVND, per germline (reference sequence). CDR3 loop: CASSLPGPQHF. The sequenced CDR3 bases are TGTGCCAGTAGTCTCCCGGGGCCC.

This clone was detected a few times. The CDR3 goes on 3 residues after the read ends, and that part is filled in from the germline J gene. This sequence joins TRBV19 and TRBJ2-7; no firm D call. This CDR3 contains 12 residues. Germline lookup yields CDR1 LNHDA and CDR2 SQIVND (reference sequence). V was pared by 1 base and J by 6 bases, with 7 bases between. CDR3 residues: CASSIGGSEQYF. CDR3 DNA (partial): TGTGCCAGTAGTATAGGCGGAAGCGAG.

This clone was recorded a few times. The CDR3 goes on 3 residues after the read ends, and that part is filled in from the germline J gene. The chain couples TRBV29-1 to TRBJ1-3; 8 nucleotides match TRBD1. This CDR3 region has 15 residues. Unmatched junction bases numbered 7, after V lost 6 bases and J lost 0 bases. Germline CDR1 SQVTM, CDR2 ANQGSEA. The CDR3 spells CSVLGTGGSGNTIYF. The sequenced CDR3 bases are TGCAGCGTGCTGGGAACAGGGGGCTCTGGAAACACC. The full variable domain, with the rest looked up from reference TRBV29-1 and TRBJ1-3, is SAVISQKPSRDICQRGTSLTIQCQVDSQVTMMFWYRQQPGQSLTLIATANQGSEATYESGFVIDKFPISRPNLTFSTLTVSNMSPEDSSIYLCSVLGTGGSGNTIYFGEGSWLTVV.

This clone was detected a few times. The read terminates 3 residues before the CDR3 end, so the remaining end is supplied by the germline J gene. The genes are TRBV11-2 and TRBJ2-5; 9 bases match TRBD1. The CDR3 is 15 amino acids. J lost 2 bases, V lost 5 bases, and 6 bases had no gene match. The V gene's germline CDR1 is SGHAT and CDR2 FQNNGV. CDR3 sequence: CASSLDRGIQETQYF. Incomplete CDR3 DNA: TGTGCCAGCAGCCTCGACAGGGGGATTCAAGAGACC.

This clone showed up many times. The read ends 3 residues early relative to the CDR3; the germline J gene fills the gap. The chain employs TRBV18 and TRBJ2-2; 8 bases fit TRBD2. The CDR3 extends over 14 amino acids. Germline loops: CDR1 KGHSH, CDR2 LQKENI. The V segment lost 6 bases and the J segment 4 bases; nucleotides outside the gene matches: 4. The CDR3 DNA, read in part, is TGTGCCAGCTCCCAGCGGGAGCTCACCGGGGAG. This encodes CASSQRELTGE. The entire CDR3 sequence reads CASSQRELTGELFF.

Concerning this clone: The CDR3 end lies 3 residues beyond the end of the read and is filled in from the germline J gene. This chain joins TRBV7-2 and TRBJ2-2; D gene unclear. V was cut by 5 bases and J by 6 bases, with 10 bases left in between. The length of the CDR3 is 13 residues. The V gene's germline CDR1 is SGHTA and CDR2 FQGNSA. CDR3 region: CASSAAWAGELFF. The sequenced part of the CDR3 DNA is TGTGCCAGCAGCGCGGCCTGGGCCGGGGAG. Looking up the rest from reference TRBV7-2 and TRBJ2-2 gives the full variable domain: GAGVSQSPSNKVTEKGKDVELRCDPISGHTALYWYRQSLGQGLEFLIYFQGNSAPDKSGLPSDRFSAERTGGSVSTLTIQRTQQEDSAVYLCASSAAWAGELFFGEGSRLTVL.

This clone showed up just a few times. The CDR3 extends 3 residues past the end of the read, so its final part is completed from the germline J gene. The chain uses TRBV7-6 and TRBJ2-2; D is perhaps TRBD2 (7 bases). The CDR3 is 17 amino acids. CDR1 and CDR2 (germline): SGHVS, FNYEAQ. V was trimmed by 6 bases and J by 0 bases, leaving 17 bases between them. The sequenced part of the CDR3 DNA is TGTGCCAGCAGTGGGGGGGAGGACAGAACGAACACCGGGGAG. Translated, it gives CASSGGEDRTNTGE. The full CDR3 protein reads CASSGGEDRTNTGELFF.

As to this clone: The read finishes 3 residues shy of the CDR3 end, and the germline J gene is used to complete it. The chain is built from TRBV7-9 and TRBJ2-7, with D unresolved. V was cut by 5 bases and J by 5 bases, with 10 bases left in between. Germline CDR1 SEHNR, CDR2 FQNEAQ (reference sequence). There are 12 residues in the CDR3. The CDR3 DNA, read in part, is TGTGCCAGCAGCCGTCTTGGCCACGAG. It specifies CASSRLGHE. The entire CDR3 sequence reads CASSRLGHEQYF.

This clone was found a few times. The read falls 3 residues short of the CDR3 end, and the missing part is taken from the germline J gene. V and J are TRBV6-2 or TRBV6-3 and TRBJ2-1, with a weak D call TRBD2 (6 bases). The CDR3 consists of 13 residues. CDR1 is MNHEY and CDR2 is SVGEGT in the germline V gene. The ends were cut back, 6 bases at V and 6 bases at J, with 12 bases in the middle. The CDR3 DNA, read in part, is TGTGCCAGCAGCTCGGACTACTTCAATGAG. Encoded protein: CASSSDYFNE. The full CDR3 protein is CASSSDYFNEQFF.

About this clone: With the read ending 3 residues before the CDR3 end, the germline J gene is used to fill in that end. The genes are TRBV19 and TRBJ2-3, with TRBD2 identical over 12 bases. The trim removed 5 bases at V and 2 bases at J, leaving 8 bases unmatched. CDR3 length equals 17 residues. Germline CDR1 LNHDA, CDR2 SQIVND (reference sequence). This chain's CDR3 is CASSPRTSGAYTDTQYF. The CDR3 DNA, read in part, is TGTGCCAGTAGTCCACGGACTAGCGGGGCGTACACAGATACG. Looking up the rest from reference TRBV19 and TRBJ2-3 gives the full variable domain: DGGITQSPKYLFRKEGQNVTLSCEQNLNHDAMYWYRQDPGQGLRLIYYSQIVNDFQKGDIAEGYSVSREKKESFPLTVTSAQKNPTAFYLCASSPRTSGAYTDTQYFGPGTRLTVL.

This clone was detected ten times or more. CDR3 loop: CAWSGGPGETQYF. The sequenced part of the CDR3 DNA is TGTGCCTGGAGCGGGGGGCCGGGGGAGACC. The V call is TRBV30, the J call TRBJ2-5; possibly TRBD2 for D (7 bases). The read is 3 residues too short to cover the CDR3 end, so that end is filled in from the germline J gene. Germline assignment: CDR1 GTSNPN and CDR2 SVGIG (reference sequence). V lost 3 bases, J lost 5 bases, and 13 bases lay in between. CDR3 length equals 13 residues.

This clone came up many times. The CDR3 is cut off 3 residues early in the read; its end comes from the germline J gene. The gene calls are TRBV5-1 and TRBJ1-3; TRBD1 is a possible D gene (5 bases). This CDR3 contains 13 residues. Deletions cut 6 bases from V and 0 bases from J, with 7 bases between. Germline loops: CDR1 SGHRS, CDR2 YFSETQ. CDR3 bases read: TGCGCCAGCACGGACACCTCTGGAAACACC. Protein product: CASTDTSGNT. The whole CDR3 is CASTDTSGNTIYF.